This T cell receptor (beta chain) was found in a study of control samples from healthy donors and cancer patients. V dropped 5 bases and J dropped 0; count of bases not matched to a gene: 4. Germline lookup yields CDR1 SGHTA and CDR2 FQGNSA. The CDR3 has 15 residues. Profiling relied on immunoSEQ multiplex PCR, and the TCRdb table lists in-frame clones only, not all of them. This sample yields some 71,000 clones, of which roughly 86% are seen a single time; under 20% belongs to the top ten. The receptor was derived from a man aged 55 to 70 with lung cancer. The rearrangement uses TRBV7-2 and TRBJ1-2; 9 bases are a match to TRBD1. Specimen: PBMCs. The CDR3: CASSPWTGANYGYTF. The CDR3 region has the DNA TGTGCCAGCAGCCCTTGGACAGGGGCTAACTATGGCTACACCTTC. The entire variable domain, with the rest obtained from reference TRBV7-2 and TRBJ1-2, is as follows: GAGVSQSPSNKVTEKGKDVELRCDPISGHTALYWYRQSLGQGLEFLIYFQGNSAPDKSGLPSDRFSAERTGGSVSTLTIQRTQQEDSAVYLCASSPWTGANYGYTFGSGTRLTVV.